This T cell receptor (beta chain) was profiled in a study of blood T cell repertoires in COVID-19. Overall study context: T cells, B-cell-depleted T cells, or PBMCs provided the cDNA or gDNA that served as material.

Participants came from about 23 US areas, aged roughly 18 to 100 years. Recovered status in Cohort 3 required two negative PCRs, clearance, or symptom resolution. Sequencing was performed with immunoSEQ multiplex PCR; in TCRdb, only in-frame clones are kept and a portion is missing. The sample holds approximately 360,000 clones, about four fifths seen once. V dropped 1 base and J dropped 11 bases, with 9 bases sitting between them. Germline CDR1 is SNHLY and CDR2 is FYNNEI. The CDR3 consists of 12 residues. The clonotype originates from a woman in her forties or fifties who had recovered from COVID-19. The gene calls are TRBV2 and TRBJ1-5; no clear D. The sequencing input was PBMCs or T cells enriched from blood (not recorded which). CDR3 nucleotides: TGTGCCAGCAGTGAAGGGCGGTCGGCCCAGCATTTT. Its protein product is CASSEGRSAQHF. Variable domain in full (rest from reference TRBV2 and TRBJ1-5): EPEVTQTPSHQVTQMGQEVILRCVPISNHLYFYWYRQILGQKVEFLVSFYNNEISEKSEIFDDQFSVERPDGSNFTLKIRSTKLEDSAMYFCASSEGRSAQHFGDGTRLSIL.